The rows below give T cell receptor beta chains drawn from one sample of a study of blood T cell repertoires in COVID-19. Sequencing used immunoSEQ multiplex PCR; TCRdb keeps in-frame clones, though not all of them. The data hold 150,000 to 200,000 clones, with approximately 90% observed a single time. The specimen was peripheral blood. Receptors originate from a young woman with active or convalescent COVID-19. CDR3s include the opening cysteine and the closing phenylalanine or tryptophan. D genes are given only for firm matches. Rows give clone size only sometimes, using once, few, many, or a class for an expanded clone.

D | J | size | V | DNA | CDR3
TRBD1 | TRBJ1-1 | - | TRBV30 | TGTGCCTGGAGTGCCGGACAGGGCATGAACACTGAAGCTTTCTTT | CAWSAGQGMNTEAFF
TRBD1 | TRBJ1-5 | - | TRBV27 | TGTGCCAGCAGTTGGGCAGGGGGCGCCGGCAATCAGCCCCAGCATTTT | CASSWAGGAGNQPQHF
- | TRBJ1-1 | - | TRBV6-5 | TGTGCCAGCAGGTCCTCCGGGACAAACTCTGAAGCTTTCTTT | CASRSSGTNSEAFF
- | TRBJ2-2 | - | TRBV12-3/TRBV12-4 | TGTGCCAGCATCAGGAGGGATGGGGAGCTGTTTTTT | CASIRRDGELFF
TRBD1 | TRBJ2-5 | - | TRBV3-1/TRBV3-2 | TGTGCCAGCAGCCAAGATCCAACAGGGGGCGAGTTGGAGACCCAGTACTTC | CASSQDPTGGELETQYF
TRBD1 | TRBJ1-3 | - | TRBV5-1 | TGCGCCAGCAGCCCTCAGGGGGCGCCGGGAAACACCATATATTTT | CASSPQGAPGNTIYF
TRBD1 | TRBJ2-5 | - | TRBV12-3/TRBV12-4 | TGTGCCAGCAGGGGACAGGGTCAAGAGACCCAGTACTTC | CASRGQGQETQYF
- | TRBJ1-1 | - | TRBV18 | TGTGCCAGCTCACCACTGGAGGGGCAGGACACTGAAGCTTTCTTT | CASSPLEGQDTEAFF
TRBD2 | TRBJ2-1 | - | TRBV5-4 | TGTGCCAGCAGCTTGGAACGGGCGGGGGGTGAGCAGTTCTTC | CASSLERAGGEQFF
- | TRBJ2-5 | - | TRBV5-4 | TGTGCCAGCAGGGCCCGACAGGAAGAGACCCAGTACTTC | CASRARQEETQYF
- | TRBJ2-1 | - | TRBV6-5 | TGTGCCACTCAGGGACTTCCGGTGTACAATGAGCAGTTCTTC | CATQGLPVYNEQFF
TRBD1 | TRBJ2-7 | - | TRBV18 | TGTGCCAGCTCACTTGGACAGGGGACCTACGAGCAGTACTTC | CASSLGQGTYEQYF
TRBD2 | TRBJ2-5 | - | TRBV24-1 | TGTGCCACCAGTGATCCCGGGACTAGCGGGATTAGTGTGGAGACCCAGTACTTC | CATSDPGTSGISVETQYF
- | TRBJ1-2 | - | TRBV3-1/TRBV3-2 | TGTGCCAGCAGCCCCGGGACTGCCTATGGCTACACCTTC | CASSPGTAYGYTF
TRBD2 | TRBJ2-1 | - | TRBV6-4 | TGTGCCAGCAGTAGCGGGAGCTCCTACAATGAGCAGTTCTTC | CASSSGSSYNEQFF
TRBD1 | TRBJ2-2 | - | TRBV19 | TGTGCCAGTAAAGGGGGACAGGGGGGCACCGGGGAGCTGTTTTTT | CASKGGQGGTGELFF
- | TRBJ1-5 | - | TRBV5-4 | TGTACCAGCAGCTTGGCCGAGCAGGGAAATCAGCCCCAGCATTTT | CTSSLAEQGNQPQHF
- | TRBJ2-1 | - | TRBV24-1 | TGTGCCACCAGCCATTATACAGACAACAATGAGCAGTTCTTC | CATSHYTDNNEQFF
- | TRBJ1-6 | - | TRBV5-5 | TGTGCCAGCAGCTTGGTTGATTCGAGTAATTCACCCCTCCACTTT | CASSLVDSSNSPLHF
TRBD1 | TRBJ2-2 | once | TRBV4-1 | TGCGCCAGCAGCCCGAGGGGGCGATACACCGGGGAGCTGTTTTTT | CASSPRGRYTGELFF
TRBD1 | TRBJ2-7 | - | TRBV7-2 | TGTGCCAGCAGCTTAGCGGGGACAGGGTTTGAGGAGCAGTACTTC | CASSLAGTGFEEQYF
TRBD1 | TRBJ2-7 | - | TRBV19 | TGTGCCAGTAGTATAGCGGGAACAGGGGGCGAGCAGTACTTC | CASSIAGTGGEQYF
- | TRBJ1-5 | - | TRBV3-1/TRBV3-2 | TGTGCCAGCAGCCAGTTTAGTCGGGGGGATCAGCCCCAGCATTTT | CASSQFSRGDQPQHF
TRBD1 | TRBJ1-5 | once | TRBV7-9 | TGTGCCAGCAGCCCAGACAGGGGCGGCAATCAGCCCCAGCATTTT | CASSPDRGGNQPQHF
- | TRBJ1-2 | - | TRBV7-9 | TGTGCCAGCAGCTCGGGACACCGGGTCTATGGCTACACCTTC | CASSSGHRVYGYTF
TRBD1 | TRBJ1-5 | - | TRBV27 | TGTGCCAGCAGTTACAGGGGGCGTGGGCAGCCCCAGCATTTT | CASSYRGRGQPQHF
- | TRBJ1-6 | - | TRBV28 | TGTGCCAGCAGACAGTTACTCTATAATTCACCCCTCCACTTT | CASRQLLYNSPLHF
- | TRBJ2-6 | - | TRBV2 | TGTGCCAGCAGTGTAAGGAGCTCTGGGGCCAACGTCCTGACTTTC | CASSVRSSGANVLTF
- | TRBJ1-4 | few | TRBV18 | TGTGCCAGCTCACCTCTACAGGACAGTGAAAAACTGTTTTTT | CASSPLQDSEKLFF
- | TRBJ1-5 | - | TRBV10-3 | TGTGCCATCAGTGAGGGGGGAGGCCAGCCCCAGCATTTT | CAISEGGGQPQHF
- | TRBJ1-6 | - | TRBV6-2/TRBV6-3 | TGTGCCAGCAGTTCCTATCGGATCGAGGAAATAAGTAATTCACCCCTCCACTTT | CASSSYRIEEISNSPLHF
TRBD1 | TRBJ2-7 | once | TRBV5-1 | TGCGCCAGCAGCTTCACCCAGGGGGCCTACGAGCAGTACTTC | CASSFTQGAYEQYF
TRBD1 | TRBJ1-2 | - | TRBV25-1 | TGTGCCAGCAGTGAGTGGGACAGCTACTATGGCTACACCTTC | CASSEWDSYYGYTF
- | TRBJ2-2 | - | TRBV27 | TGTGCCAGCAGAGTGCTAGGCATTACCGGGGAGCTGTTTTTT | CASRVLGITGELFF
- | TRBJ1-1 | - | TRBV6-5 | TGTGCCAGCAGCACGGGGAGGAACACTGAAGCTTTCTTT | CASSTGRNTEAFF
- | TRBJ1-3 | - | TRBV3-1/TRBV3-2 | TGTGCCAGCAGCCTCGCTCCCGGGGCTGGAAACACCATATATTTT | CASSLAPGAGNTIYF
- | TRBJ1-2 | - | TRBV30 | TGTGCCTGGGGAACAGGGAGTGGCTACACCTTC | CAWGTGSGYTF
- | TRBJ1-2 | - | TRBV7-9 | TGTGCCAGCAGCCGGGGGACCTATGGCTACACCTTC | CASSRGTYGYTF
- | TRBJ2-7 | - | TRBV6-2/TRBV6-3 | TGTGCCAGCAGTTACGCTATCCACGAGCAGTACTTC | CASSYAIHEQYF
TRBD2 | TRBJ2-1 | - | TRBV6-5 | TGTGCCAGCAGGGCCCTAGCGGGAGACAGTAGTCCGTTCTTC | CASRALAGDSSPFF
TRBD1 | TRBJ1-6 | - | TRBV27 | TGTGCCAGCAGTCCGGACAGGGGCGAAAATTCACCCCTCCACTTT | CASSPDRGENSPLHF
TRBD1 | TRBJ1-2 | - | TRBV2 | TGTGCCAGCAGTGAAAGCCCGGGACAGGGTATCTATGGCTACACCTTC | CASSESPGQGIYGYTF
TRBD2 | TRBJ2-1 | - | TRBV5-4 | TGTGCCAGCAGCTCGAAAACTAGCGGAAGAAACAATGAGCAGTTCTTC | CASSSKTSGRNNEQFF
- | TRBJ2-3 | - | TRBV11-3 | TGTGCCAGCAGCTTAACAGGGTTAAGCACAGATACGCAGTATTTT | CASSLTGLSTDTQYF
- | TRBJ2-3 | - | TRBV28 | TGTGCCAGCAGTTCCGGGGTAGATACGCAGTATTTT | CASSSGVDTQYF
TRBD1 | TRBJ2-7 | once | TRBV3-1/TRBV3-2 | TGTGCCAGCAGCCAATGGGACAGGGACTACGAGCAGTACTTC | CASSQWDRDYEQYF
- | TRBJ2-1 | - | TRBV11-3 | TGTGCCAGCAGCTCCCCCGACAGAGTCAATGAGCAGTTCTTC | CASSSPDRVNEQFF